This entry is about one TCR beta chain. Its antigen is still unknown. CDR1 and CDR2 (germline): SGHRS, YFSETQ. Trimming removed 0 bases from V and 6 bases from J, with 12 bases in between. The CDR3 contains 15 residues. The sample belongs to a study of shared clonotypes between healthy human individuals. Study observations and caveats: Researchers found naive subsets generally carried larger estimated richness than memory subsets.

At a deep level, the assay was run. In the original analysis: Junction-only sequences without quality scores were provided by ImmunoSEQ, so filtering was different. TCRdb's copy holds only in-frame clones and misses some; the assay was immunoSEQ multiplex PCR. V and J calls and clone size come straight from that table; D and trimming were deduced from the DNA. This sample yields more than 400,000 clones, of which approximately 95% are seen a single time; approximately 0.067% belongs to the top ten. Input material: naive CD4+ T cells sorted from blood. As to subset: CD45RA+ positively selected. This TCR was recovered from a young woman in good health. This rearrangement joins TRBV5-1 to TRBJ2-2; no clear D gene. Here the CDR3 reads CASSLEPQVSGELFF. CDR3 sequence (DNA): TGCGCCAGCAGCTTGGAGCCCCAGGTATCCGGGGAGCTGTTTTTT.